Below are 27 T cell receptor beta chains sequenced from a single sample in a study of blood T cell repertoires in COVID-19. Here immunoSEQ multiplex PCR was the method, and the copy in TCRdb shows in-frame clones only, minus some. Here the sample spans 180,000 or so clones, approximately 81% being singletons. The specimen sequenced was peripheral blood. These TCRs come from a person between 65 and 79 years old with COVID-19, enrolled during active disease.

This chain joins TRBV3-1 (or the pseudogene TRBV3-2) and TRBJ2-1, with 7 bases identical to TRBD2. CDR3 size: 15 residues. The V and J ends lost 2 bases and 6 bases, in that order; junction bases with no gene match: 7. Germline CDR1 reads LGHDT; CDR2 reads YNNKEL (reference sequence). As DNA, the CDR3 is TGTGCCAGCAGCCAACAGGGACTACCCTCCAATGAGCAGTTCTTC. Translating gives CASSQQGLPSNEQFF.

In its sample, this clone was seen once. The chain is built from TRBV5-3 and TRBJ2-5, with D possibly being TRBD2 (7 bases). TRBV5-3 is classed as an ORF, of uncertain function. The germline V and J ends were trimmed by 4 bases and 1 base, with 20 bases remaining between them. This CDR3 contains 17 residues. The DNA of the CDR3 is TGTGCCAGAAGCCTGACGGGGGGCAGGGGTATCCAAGAGACCCAGTACTTC. Translating it yields CARSLTGGRGIQETQYF.

V and J are TRBV5-1 and TRBJ2-1; TRBD1 agrees at 8 bases. Unmatched junction bases numbered 9, after V lost 0 bases and J lost 7 bases. CDR3 length: 16 residues. Germline CDR1 is SGHRS and CDR2 is YFSETQ. CDR3 sequence (DNA): TGCGCCAGCAGCTTGGGGGCCGGGACAGGCCCAAATGAGCAGTTCTTC. Residues: CASSLGAGTGPNEQFF.

The chain recombines TRBV11-2 with TRBJ1-3; D call uncertain. V was pared by 5 bases and J by 4 bases, with 9 bases between. The germline gives CDR1 SGHAT, CDR2 FQNNGV. The CDR3 is made up of 13 amino acids. CDR3 sequence: CASSAKSGNTIYF. Written as DNA, the CDR3 is TGTGCCAGCAGCGCGAAGTCAGGAAACACCATATATTTT.

The rearrangement joins TRBV4-3 to TRBJ2-7; 7 nucleotides match TRBD2. From germline, CDR1 is LGHNA and CDR2 YSLEER. The CDR3 length is 15 residues. With V trimmed by 4 bases and J by 0 bases, 6 bases remained unmatched. DNA of the CDR3: TGCGCCAGCAGCCTGACATGGGACTACTCCTACGAGCAGTACTTC. Protein sequence: CASSLTWDYSYEQYF.

CDR3 DNA: TGTGCCATCACTCCGGGACAGGAAGCCGGCTACACCTTC. Protein: CAITPGQEAGYTF. This chain joins TRBV10-3 and TRBJ1-2, with 8 bases aligning to TRBD1. J lost 8 bases, V lost 7 bases, and 9 bases had no gene match. Germline V gene data show CDR1 as ENHRY and CDR2 as SYGVKD. This CDR3 contains 13 residues.

The table lists this clone with a count of one. V usage is TRBV11-3 and J usage is TRBJ2-1, with D maybe TRBD1 (6 bases). Trimming pared 0 bases from V and 5 bases from J, leaving 11 bases between. Germline V CDR1 and CDR2: SGHNT, YENEEA. This CDR3 contains 15 residues. CDR3 nucleotides: TGTGCCAGCAGCTTAGACCAGGGGCTAGACAATGAGCAGTTCTTC. Protein product: CASSLDQGLDNEQFF.

The chain joins TRBV9 to TRBJ2-2; 11 bases align to TRBD2. Germline V lookup: CDR1 SGDLS, CDR2 YYNGEE. After removal of 4 bases from V and 5 bases from J, the junction contained 10 bases not matched to a gene. The CDR3 sequence is 17 residues long. The CDR3 DNA is TGTGCCAGCAGCTCGGGACTAGCGGACGAACTGACCGGGGAGCTGTTTTTT. Amino acid sequence: CASSSGLADELTGELFF. Full variable domain (remainder filled in from reference TRBV9 and TRBJ2-2): DSGVTQTPKHLITATGQRVTLRCSPRSGDLSVYWYQQSLDQGLQFLIQYYNGEERAKGNILERFSAQQFPDLHSELNLSSLELGDSALYFCASSSGLADELTGELFFGEGSRLTVL.

V usage is TRBV4-2 and J usage is TRBJ2-5; 7 bases agree with TRBD1. The CDR3 is made up of 14 amino acids. Germline values: CDR1 LGHNA, CDR2 YNFKEQ. Losses at the gene ends were 1 base for V and 1 base for J; bases not matched to a gene: 0. The CDR3 region is CASSQGDSQETQYF. CDR3 in DNA: TGTGCCAGCAGCCAAGGGGACAGCCAAGAGACCCAGTACTTC.

The J gene is TRBJ1-1, the V gene TRBV28; D gene unclear. The CDR3 runs 15 residues. V lost 7 bases and J lost 0, with 15 bases in between. Germline CDR1 reads MDHEN; CDR2 reads SYDVKM. CDR3: CASISRRGMNTEAFF. The CDR3 DNA follows: TGTGCCAGCATATCCCGCCGGGGAATGAACACTGAAGCTTTCTTT.

V and J are TRBV9 and TRBJ2-3, with 8 bases fitting TRBD2. CDR3 length equals 16 residues. The ends lost 2 bases at V and 1 base at J; junction bases unmatched: 6. Germline-derived CDR1 and CDR2 are SGDLS and YYNGEE. CDR3 DNA: TGTGCCAGCAGCGTGGATCCGGGACTAGGCACAGATACGCAGTATTTT. Translated: CASSVDPGLGTDTQYF. Supplemented by reference TRBV9 and TRBJ2-3, the full variable domain reads DSGVTQTPKHLITATGQRVTLRCSPRSGDLSVYWYQQSLDQGLQFLIQYYNGEERAKGNILERFSAQQFPDLHSELNLSSLELGDSALYFCASSVDPGLGTDTQYFGPGTRLTVL.

V and J are TRBV7-2 and TRBJ1-5; the match to TRBD1 covers 7 bases. The CDR3 sequence is 14 residues long. V was clipped by 6 bases and J by 4 bases; unmatched bases: 6. CDR1 and CDR2 from the germline V gene are SGHTA and FQGNSA. In nucleotides, the CDR3 is TGTGCCAGCAGTGGGGACAGCGGGAATCAGCCCCAGCATTTT. Translation: CASSGDSGNQPQHF.

The chain joins TRBV4-1 to TRBJ1-3; the D is unclear. Between the trimmed V and J ends, which lost 1 base and 4 bases, there was a span of 11 bases. The V gene's germline CDR1 is MGHRA and CDR2 YSYEKL. CDR3 length equals 15 residues. This CDR3 reads CASSQAPRLGNTIYF. CDR3 DNA sequence: TGCGCCAGCAGCCAAGCTCCCAGGTTGGGAAACACCATATATTTT.

V usage is TRBV4-3 and J usage is TRBJ2-7; TRBD2 agrees at 11 bases. The germline V gene has CDR1 LGHNA and CDR2 YSLEER. J lost 7 bases, V lost 3 bases, and 5 bases had no gene match. This CDR3 is built from 14 residues. The chain's CDR3 is CASSQYLAGGEQYF. The DNA for the CDR3 is TGCGCCAGCAGCCAGTATCTAGCGGGAGGAGAGCAGTACTTC.

V is TRBV7-2 and J is TRBJ1-5; TRBD1 matches 8 bases. V lost 1 base, J lost 6 bases, and 2 bases stayed unmatched. The CDR3 totals 14 residues. Germline V gene data show CDR1 as SGHTA and CDR2 as FQGNSA. The CDR3 bases are TGTGCCAGCAGCTTAGTCGGACAGGGTCAGCCCCAGCATTTT. It translates to CASSLVGQGQPQHF. Full variable domain (missing parts from reference TRBV7-2 and TRBJ1-5): GAGVSQSPSNKVTEKGKDVELRCDPISGHTALYWYRQSLGQGLEFLIYFQGNSAPDKSGLPSDRFSAERTGGSVSTLTIQRTQQEDSAVYLCASSLVGQGQPQHFGDGTRLSIL.

This chain connects TRBV9 to TRBJ2-5; D may be TRBD1 (5 bases). The CDR3 contains 11 residues. The germline gives CDR1 SGDLS, CDR2 YYNGEE. Trimming pared 4 bases from V and 5 bases from J, leaving 6 bases between. DNA of the CDR3: TGTGCCAGCAGCAAGGGGGAGACCCAGTACTTC. It encodes CASSKGETQYF. Full variable domain (remainder filled in from reference TRBV9 and TRBJ2-5): DSGVTQTPKHLITATGQRVTLRCSPRSGDLSVYWYQQSLDQGLQFLIQYYNGEERAKGNILERFSAQQFPDLHSELNLSSLELGDSALYFCASSKGETQYFGPGTRLLVL.

CDR3 region: CASSQDVGANEKLFF. DNA of the CDR3: TGTGCCAGCAGCCAGGACGTCGGGGCTAATGAAAAACTGTTTTTT. This rearrangement joins TRBV4-2 to TRBJ1-4; D gene uncertain. The V end was cut by 3 bases, the J end by 3 bases, with 11 bases between. This CDR3 spans 15 amino acids. Germline CDR1 LGHNA, CDR2 YNFKEQ.

This clone occurred a few times. The chain joins TRBV7-6 to TRBJ1-1, with 7 bases fitting TRBD1. The trim removed 5 bases at V and 10 bases at J, leaving 16 bases unmatched. The germline V gene has CDR1 SGHVS and CDR2 FNYEAQ. The CDR3 covers 15 residues. The CDR3 sequence is CASSQQTGFGAGAFF. Written as DNA, the CDR3 is TGTGCCAGCAGCCAACAGACAGGGTTCGGCGCGGGAGCTTTCTTT.

This clone was seen just once. The genes are TRBV12-3 or TRBV12-4 and TRBJ2-1; D is perhaps TRBD1 (5 bases). This CDR3 has 13 residues. The V end was cut by 7 bases, the J end by 2 bases, with 9 bases between. CDR3 bases: TGTGCCAGCAAAGTACAGGCCTACAATGAGCAGTTCTTC. Protein product: CASKVQAYNEQFF.

This clone was recorded a few times. V usage is TRBV12-5 and J usage is TRBJ1-1; D is undetermined. From germline, CDR1 is LGHNT and CDR2 FRNRAP. Trimming shortened V by 1 base and J by 1 base, and 4 bases separated the two germline ends. CDR3 size: 13 residues. CDR3 bases: TGTGCTAGTGGTTTGGGACAGAACACTGAAGCTTTCTTT. Its translation: CASGLGQNTEAFF. Variable domain in full (rest from reference TRBV12-5 and TRBJ1-1): DARVTQTPRHKVTEMGQEVTMRCQPILGHNTVFWYRQTMMQGLELLAYFRNRAPLDDSGMPKDRFSAEMPDATLATLKIQPSEPRDSAVYFCASGLGQNTEAFFGQGTRLTVV.

The chain recombines TRBV27 with TRBJ1-1; maybe TRBD1 (5 bases). The CDR3 loop spans 17 amino acids. Germline V gene lookup returns CDR1 MNHEY and CDR2 SMNVEV (reference sequence). V dropped 4 bases and J dropped 4 bases, with 22 bases sitting between them. The CDR3 DNA follows: TGTGCCAGCAGTTCACTACCCCCCTTCGGTAGGGGCACTGAAGCTTTCTTT. This encodes CASSSLPPFGRGTEAFF.

The genes are TRBV29-1 and TRBJ2-3; a possible D gene is TRBD1 (5 bases). Germline lookup yields CDR1 SQVTM and CDR2 ANQGSEA. V lost 8 bases, J lost 2 bases, and 17 bases lay in between. This CDR3 is 14 amino acids long. CDR3 loop: CSTAPQGNTDTQYF. Here the CDR3 DNA reads TGCAGCACTGCCCCGCAGGGAAACACAGATACGCAGTATTTT.

In DNA, the CDR3 is TGTGCCACTAGAGGATACAGGACGGGCGAGCAGTACTTC. This gives the protein CATRGYRTGEQYF. This chain uses TRBV5-4 with TRBJ2-7; the D gene is possibly TRBD1 (5 bases). The ends were cut back, 9 bases at V and 6 bases at J, with 19 bases in the middle. This CDR3 is 13 amino acids long. CDR1 and CDR2 from the germline V gene are SGHNT and YYREEE (reference sequence).

The chain couples TRBV11-3 to TRBJ2-3, with D possibly TRBD2 on 6 matching bases. The germline CDR1 and CDR2 sequences are SGHNT and YENEEA. The CDR3 totals 15 residues. With 1 base removed from V and 2 bases from J, the gap between germline ends came to 10 bases. The CDR3 reads CASSLGPGVTDTQYF. In nucleotides, the CDR3 is TGTGCCAGCAGCTTAGGGCCGGGGGTCACAGATACGCAGTATTTT. The full variable domain, rest sourced from reference TRBV11-3 and TRBJ2-3, is EAGVVQSPRYKIIEKKQPVAFWCNPISGHNTLYWYLQNLGQGPELLIRYENEEAVDDSQLPKDRFSAERLKGVDSTLKIQPAELGDSAVYLCASSLGPGVTDTQYFGPGTRLTVL.

This clone has more than one count but fewer than ten. CDR3 nucleotide sequence: TGCGCCAGCAGCCTACAGGGGGCCGGGGAGCTGTTTTTT. Residues: CASSLQGAGELFF. V is TRBV5-1 and J is TRBJ2-2; 8 nucleotides line up with TRBD1. V gave up 4 bases and J gave up 6 bases; unmatched junction bases: 2. This CDR3 has 13 amino acids. Germline assignment: CDR1 SGHRS and CDR2 YFSETQ.

J is TRBJ2-3 and V is TRBV6-2 or TRBV6-3, with D unclear. Germline CDR1 reads MNHEY; CDR2 reads SVGEGT. This CDR3 contains 13 residues. V lost 2 bases to trimming and J lost 6 bases, with 9 bases between them. The CDR3 sequence is CASSYSFWDTQYF. CDR3 DNA: TGTGCCAGCAGTTACAGCTTTTGGGATACGCAGTATTTT.

The chain employs TRBV28 and TRBJ2-7; 9 nucleotides line up with TRBD2. Germline V CDR1 and CDR2: MDHEN, SYDVKM. Trimming at V came to 6 bases and at J to 3 bases, leaving 9 bases not matched to a gene. The length of the CDR3 is 15 residues. CDR3 nucleotide sequence: TGTGCCAGCAGCAGCGGGGGGACAAGGATCTACGAGCAGTACTTC. This sequence encodes CASSSGGTRIYEQYF.